What follows are 7 T cell receptor beta chains derived from one specimen sequenced in a study of T-cell memory formation after mild COVID-19. TCRdb used MiXCR to reprocess the 5' RACE reads, holding one entry per CDR3 protein. The repertoire holds under 150,000 distinct CDR3 sequences, with 22% as singletons. Source material: PBMCs or a T cell subset sorted from them (not recorded which). The source is a man younger than 35 who had mild COVID-19 (a few samples of this study predate the infection). Cell type and time point are not known.

This clonotype occurred a few times. The rearrangement links TRBV5-4 to TRBJ2-3; D gene ambiguous. This CDR3 contains 12 residues. The germline gives CDR1 SGHNT, CDR2 YYREEE (reference sequence). Deletions cut 0 bases from V and 3 bases from J, with 2 bases between. CDR3 nucleotide sequence: TGTGCCAGCAGCTTGGAGACAGATACGCAGTATTTT. This sequence encodes CASSLETDTQYF.

The chain joins TRBV2 to TRBJ1-5; D is possibly TRBD1 (6 bases). The CDR3 is 14 residues long. Looked up from germline, CDR1 is SNHLY and CDR2 is FYNNEI. Trimming took 6 bases from V and 6 from J, leaving 15 bases between them. The CDR3 loop reads CASRNRDNLQPQHF. The CDR3 coding sequence is TGTGCCAGCAGAAACCGGGACAACCTTCAGCCCCAGCATTTT.

The rearrangement joins TRBV28 to TRBJ2-5; 8 nucleotides match TRBD2. V lost 2 bases and J lost 5; bases outside the gene matches: 4. Germline loops: CDR1 MDHEN, CDR2 SYDVKM. The CDR3 runs to 14 residues. The CDR3 loop is CASSLQAGAETQYF. DNA for the CDR3: TGTGCCAGCAGTTTACAAGCGGGGGCGGAGACCCAGTACTTC.

This chain uses TRBV11-2 with TRBJ1-1; TRBD1 is a possible D gene (5 bases). The V end lost 1 base, the J end lost 7 bases, and 13 bases lay between the germline ends. This CDR3 contains 14 residues. Per the germline V gene, CDR1 is SGHAT and CDR2 is FQNNGV. CDR3 bases: TGTGCCAGCAGCTTAGCGTTATTGGGGGATGAAGCTTTCTTT. The encoded protein is CASSLALLGDEAFF. Filled out from reference TRBV11-2 and TRBJ1-1, the complete variable domain reads EAGVAQSPRYKIIEKRQSVAFWCNPISGHATLYWYQQILGQGPKLLIQFQNNGVVDDSQLPKDRFSAERLKGVDSTLKIQPAKLEDSAVYLCASSLALLGDEAFFGQGTRLTVV.

The rearrangement joins TRBV6-2 or TRBV6-3 to TRBJ2-5, with TRBD1 matching over 9 bases. The CDR3 has 14 amino acids. J gave up 0 bases and V 7 bases, and 3 bases lay outside the gene matches. Germline assignment: CDR1 MNHEY and CDR2 SVGEGT. The CDR3 DNA reads as TGTGCCAGCACACAGGGGGCGTACCAAGAGACCCAGTACTTC. It is translated as CASTQGAYQETQYF.

The rearrangement joins TRBV7-9 to TRBJ1-2, with 7 bases matching TRBD1. This CDR3 region has 13 residues. Losses at the gene ends were 5 bases for V and 5 bases for J; bases not matched to a gene: 5. CDR1 and CDR2 (germline): SEHNR, FQNEAQ (reference sequence). The CDR3, as DNA: TGTGCCAGCAGCCAACAGGGGTTGTATGGCTACACCTTC. Translating it yields CASSQQGLYGYTF.

The chain links TRBV19 to TRBJ2-3; D remains ambiguous. V gave up 4 bases and J gave up 5 bases, with 13 bases separating them. The CDR3 has 14 residues. Germline lookup yields CDR1 LNHDA and CDR2 SQIVND (reference sequence). The CDR3 nucleotides are TGTGCCAGTAGTACCCTACCCGGACGAGATACGCAGTATTTT. Amino acids: CASSTLPGRDTQYF.